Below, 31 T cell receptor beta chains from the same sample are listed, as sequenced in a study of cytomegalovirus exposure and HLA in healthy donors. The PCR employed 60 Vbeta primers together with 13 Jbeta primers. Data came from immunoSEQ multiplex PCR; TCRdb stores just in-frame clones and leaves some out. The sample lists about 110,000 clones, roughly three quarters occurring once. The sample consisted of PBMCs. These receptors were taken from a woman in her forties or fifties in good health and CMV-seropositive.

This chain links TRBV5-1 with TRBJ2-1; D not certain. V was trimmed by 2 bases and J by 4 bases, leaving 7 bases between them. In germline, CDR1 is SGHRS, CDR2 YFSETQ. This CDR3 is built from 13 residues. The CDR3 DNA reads TGCGCCAGCAGCTTCTCCCAGTACAATGAGCAGTTCTTC. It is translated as CASSFSQYNEQFF.

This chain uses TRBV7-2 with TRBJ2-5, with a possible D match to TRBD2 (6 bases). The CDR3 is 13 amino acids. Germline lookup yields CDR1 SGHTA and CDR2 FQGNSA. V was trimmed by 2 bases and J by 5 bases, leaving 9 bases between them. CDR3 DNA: TGTGCCAGCAGCTTAACGAGCGGGGAGACCCAGTACTTC. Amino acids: CASSLTSGETQYF.

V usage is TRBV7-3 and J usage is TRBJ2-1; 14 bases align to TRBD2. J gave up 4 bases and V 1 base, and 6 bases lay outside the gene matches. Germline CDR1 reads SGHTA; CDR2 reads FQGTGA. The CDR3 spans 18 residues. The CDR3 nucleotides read TGTGCCAGCAGCTTAATGACTAGCGGGAGGGCCGGGTACAATGAGCAGTTCTTC. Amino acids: CASSLMTSGRAGYNEQFF.

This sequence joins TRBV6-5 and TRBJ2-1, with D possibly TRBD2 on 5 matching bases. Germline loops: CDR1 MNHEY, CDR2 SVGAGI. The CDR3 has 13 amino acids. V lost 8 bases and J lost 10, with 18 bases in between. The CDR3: CASRLLGGWEQFF. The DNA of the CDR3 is TGTGCCAGCCGACTTTTAGGAGGCTGGGAGCAGTTCTTC.

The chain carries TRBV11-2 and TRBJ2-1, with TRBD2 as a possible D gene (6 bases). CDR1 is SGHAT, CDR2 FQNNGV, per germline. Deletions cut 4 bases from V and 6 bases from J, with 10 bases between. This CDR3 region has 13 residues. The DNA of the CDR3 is TGTGCCAGCAGCTCGGACTATCCCAATGAGCAGTTCTTC. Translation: CASSSDYPNEQFF.

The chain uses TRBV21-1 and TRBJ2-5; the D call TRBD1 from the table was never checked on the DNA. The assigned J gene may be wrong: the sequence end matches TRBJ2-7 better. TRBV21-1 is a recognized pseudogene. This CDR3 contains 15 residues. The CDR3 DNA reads TGTGCCAGCAGCCCCCGACAGGATCTCTCCTACGAGCAGTACTTC. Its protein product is CASSPRQDLSYEQYF.

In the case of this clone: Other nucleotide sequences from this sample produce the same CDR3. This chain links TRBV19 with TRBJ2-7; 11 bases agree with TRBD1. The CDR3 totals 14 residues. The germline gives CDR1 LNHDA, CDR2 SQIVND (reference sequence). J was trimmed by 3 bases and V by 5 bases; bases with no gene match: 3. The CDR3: CASSPGTGGYEQYF. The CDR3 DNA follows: TGTGCCAGTAGTCCAGGGACAGGGGGCTACGAGCAGTACTTC.

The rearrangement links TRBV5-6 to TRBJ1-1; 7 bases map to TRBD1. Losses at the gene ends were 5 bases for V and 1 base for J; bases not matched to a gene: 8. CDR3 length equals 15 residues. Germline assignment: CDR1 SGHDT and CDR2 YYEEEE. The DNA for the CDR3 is TGTGCCAGCAGGTCGACAGGGACGGGGAACACTGAAGCTTTCTTT. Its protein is CASRSTGTGNTEAFF.

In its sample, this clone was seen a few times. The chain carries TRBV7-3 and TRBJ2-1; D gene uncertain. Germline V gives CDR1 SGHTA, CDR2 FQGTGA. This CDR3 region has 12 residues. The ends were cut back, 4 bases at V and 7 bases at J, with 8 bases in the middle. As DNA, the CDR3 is TGTGCCAGCAGCTCAACTATGAATGAGCAGTTCTTC. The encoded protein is CASSSTMNEQFF.

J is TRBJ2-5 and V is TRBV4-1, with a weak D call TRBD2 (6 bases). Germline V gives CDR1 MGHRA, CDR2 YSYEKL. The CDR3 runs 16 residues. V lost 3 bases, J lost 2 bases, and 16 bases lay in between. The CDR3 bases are TGCGCCAGCAGCCATGGGACCCAGGAGGGGCAAGAGACCCAGTACTTC. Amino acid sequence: CASSHGTQEGQETQYF.

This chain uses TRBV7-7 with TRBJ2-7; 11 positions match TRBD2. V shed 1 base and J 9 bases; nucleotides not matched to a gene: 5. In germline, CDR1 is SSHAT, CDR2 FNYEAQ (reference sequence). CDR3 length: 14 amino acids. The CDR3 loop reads CASSLGTSGSGQYF. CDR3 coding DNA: TGTGCCAGCAGCTTAGGGACTAGCGGGTCTGGGCAGTACTTC. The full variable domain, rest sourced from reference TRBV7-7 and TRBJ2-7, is GAGVSQSPRYKVTKRGQDVTLRCDPISSHATLYWYQQALGQGPEFLTYFNYEAQPDKSGLPSDRFSAERPEGSISTLTIQRTEQRDSAMYRCASSLGTSGSGQYFGPGTRLTVT.

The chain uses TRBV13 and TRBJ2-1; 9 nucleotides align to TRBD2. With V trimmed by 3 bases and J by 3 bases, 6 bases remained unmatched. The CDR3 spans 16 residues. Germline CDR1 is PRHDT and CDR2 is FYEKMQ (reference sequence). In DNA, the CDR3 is TGTGCCAGCAGCTTGCCGGGACTAGCAGTCTACAATGAGCAGTTCTTC. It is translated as CASSLPGLAVYNEQFF.

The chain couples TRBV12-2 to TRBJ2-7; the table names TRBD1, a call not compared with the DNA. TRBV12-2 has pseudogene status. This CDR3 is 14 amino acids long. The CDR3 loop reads CASRLAQSSHEQYF. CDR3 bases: TGTGCAAGTCGCTTAGCACAAAGTTCCCACGAGCAGTACTTC.

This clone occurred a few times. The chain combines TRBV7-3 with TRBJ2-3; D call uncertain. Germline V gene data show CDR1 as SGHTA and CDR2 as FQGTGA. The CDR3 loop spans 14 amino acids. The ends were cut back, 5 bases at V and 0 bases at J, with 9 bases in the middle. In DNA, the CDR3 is TGTGCCAGCAGCCCCATGGGCAGCACAGATACGCAGTATTTT. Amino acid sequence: CASSPMGSTDTQYF.

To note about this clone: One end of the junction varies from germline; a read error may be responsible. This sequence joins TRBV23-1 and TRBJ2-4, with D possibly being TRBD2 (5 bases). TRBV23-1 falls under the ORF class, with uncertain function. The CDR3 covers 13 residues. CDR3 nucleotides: TGCCGGTCCGGACTGCCGATCAAAAACAGTCAGTACTTC. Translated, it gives CRSGLPIKNSQYF.

The DNA of the CDR3 is TGTGCCAGCAGCTTAGGGCGGGGCCACACAGATACGCAGTATTTT. Protein product: CASSLGRGHTDTQYF. This sequence joins TRBV7-3 and TRBJ2-3; D is possibly TRBD2 (6 bases). The CDR3 sequence is 15 residues long. Germline V gene lookup returns CDR1 SGHTA and CDR2 FQGTGA. V lost 2 bases, J lost 2 bases, and 11 bases lay in between.

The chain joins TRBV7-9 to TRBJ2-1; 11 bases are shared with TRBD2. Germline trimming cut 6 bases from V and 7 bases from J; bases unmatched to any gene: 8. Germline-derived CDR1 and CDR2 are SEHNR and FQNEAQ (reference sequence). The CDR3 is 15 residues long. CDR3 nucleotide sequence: TGTGCCAGCAGTTTGACTAGCGGGGCAGCGAATGAGCAGTTCTTC. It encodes CASSLTSGAANEQFF.

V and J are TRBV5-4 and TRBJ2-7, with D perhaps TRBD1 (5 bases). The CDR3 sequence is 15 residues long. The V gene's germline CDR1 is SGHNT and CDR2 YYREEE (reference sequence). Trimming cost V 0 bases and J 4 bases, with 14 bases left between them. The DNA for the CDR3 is TGTGCCAGCAGCTTGGAGGGGTCCATATCTTACGAGCAGTACTTC. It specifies CASSLEGSISYEQYF. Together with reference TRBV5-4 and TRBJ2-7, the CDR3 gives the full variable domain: ETGVTQSPTHLIKTRGQQVTLRCSSQSGHNTVSWYQQALGQGPQFIFQYYREEENGRGNFPPRFSGLQFPNYSSELNVNALELDDSALYLCASSLEGSISYEQYFGPGTRLTVT.

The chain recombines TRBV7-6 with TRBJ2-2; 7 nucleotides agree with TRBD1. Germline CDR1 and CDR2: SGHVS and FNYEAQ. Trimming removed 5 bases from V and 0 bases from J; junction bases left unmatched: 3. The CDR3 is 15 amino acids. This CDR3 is CASSLGQTNTGELFF. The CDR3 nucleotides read TGTGCCAGCAGCCTGGGACAGACGAACACCGGGGAGCTGTTTTTT.

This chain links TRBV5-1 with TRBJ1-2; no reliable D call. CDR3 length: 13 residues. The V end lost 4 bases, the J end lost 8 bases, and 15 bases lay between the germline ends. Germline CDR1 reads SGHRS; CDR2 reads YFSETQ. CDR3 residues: CASSQGSGGGYTF. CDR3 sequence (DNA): TGCGCCAGCAGCCAAGGGAGTGGAGGGGGCTACACCTTC.

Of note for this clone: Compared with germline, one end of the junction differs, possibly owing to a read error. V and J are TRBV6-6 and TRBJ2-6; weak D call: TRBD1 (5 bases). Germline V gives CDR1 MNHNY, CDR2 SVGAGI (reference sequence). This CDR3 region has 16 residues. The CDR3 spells CASSTILDSGANGLTF. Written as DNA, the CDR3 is TGTGCCAGCAGTACCATTTTAGACTCTGGGGCCAACGGCCTGACTTTC.

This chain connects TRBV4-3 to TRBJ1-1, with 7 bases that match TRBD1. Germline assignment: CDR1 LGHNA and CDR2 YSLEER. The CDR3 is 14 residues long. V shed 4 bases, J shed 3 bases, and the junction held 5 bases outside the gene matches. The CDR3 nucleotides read TGCGCCAGCAGCCTAACAGGGGTCGACACTGAAGCTTTCTTT. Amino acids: CASSLTGVDTEAFF.

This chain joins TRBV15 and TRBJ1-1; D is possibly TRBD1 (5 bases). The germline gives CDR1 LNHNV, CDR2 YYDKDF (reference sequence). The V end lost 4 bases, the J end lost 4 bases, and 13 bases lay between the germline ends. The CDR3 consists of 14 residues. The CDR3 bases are TGTGCCACCAGCAAACCTGGGACTTCCACTGAAGCTTTCTTT. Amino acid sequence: CATSKPGTSTEAFF.

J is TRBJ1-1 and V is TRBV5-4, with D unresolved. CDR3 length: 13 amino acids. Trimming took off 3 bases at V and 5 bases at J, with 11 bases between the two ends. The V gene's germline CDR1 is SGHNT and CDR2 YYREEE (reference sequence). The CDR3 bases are TGTGCCAGCAGCTCGAGGTTAAAAACTGAAGCTTTCTTT. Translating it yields CASSSRLKTEAFF. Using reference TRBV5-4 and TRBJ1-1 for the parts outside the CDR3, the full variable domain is ETGVTQSPTHLIKTRGQQVTLRCSSQSGHNTVSWYQQALGQGPQFIFQYYREEENGRGNFPPRFSGLQFPNYSSELNVNALELDDSALYLCASSSRLKTEAFFGQGTRLTVV.

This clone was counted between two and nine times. The CDR3 sequence: CASSTYRTSGTGELFF. DNA of the CDR3: TGTGCCAGCAGCACATATCGGACTAGCGGCACCGGGGAGCTGTTTTTT. V is TRBV5-6 and J is TRBJ2-2; 10 bases are a match to TRBD2. CDR1 and CDR2 (germline): SGHDT, YYEEEE. CDR3 length: 16 residues. The ends lost 4 bases at V and 4 bases at J; junction bases unmatched: 7.

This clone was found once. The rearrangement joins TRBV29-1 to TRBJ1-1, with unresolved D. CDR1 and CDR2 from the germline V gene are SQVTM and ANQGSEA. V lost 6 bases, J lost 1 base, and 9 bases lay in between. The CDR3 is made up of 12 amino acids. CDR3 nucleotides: TGCAGCGTCCAACGCGGGAACACTGAAGCTTTCTTT. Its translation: CSVQRGNTEAFF. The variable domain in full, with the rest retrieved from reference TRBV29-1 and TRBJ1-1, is SAVISQKPSRDICQRGTSLTIQCQVDSQVTMMFWYRQQPGQSLTLIATANQGSEATYESGFVIDKFPISRPNLTFSTLTVSNMSPEDSSIYLCSVQRGNTEAFFGQGTRLTVV.

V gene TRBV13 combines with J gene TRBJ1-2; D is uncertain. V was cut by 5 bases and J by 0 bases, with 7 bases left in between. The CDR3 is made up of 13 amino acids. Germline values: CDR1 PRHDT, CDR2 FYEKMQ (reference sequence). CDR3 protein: CASSIRANYGYTF. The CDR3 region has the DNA TGTGCCAGCAGCATTAGAGCTAACTATGGCTACACCTTC.

The CDR3 spells CASSLKTSDETQYF. DNA of the CDR3: TGTGCCAGCAGCTTGAAAACTAGCGACGAGACCCAGTACTTC. V gene TRBV5-4 combines with J gene TRBJ2-5; 7 positions match TRBD2. V shed 1 base, J shed 5 bases, and the junction held 5 bases outside the gene matches. The germline CDR1 and CDR2 sequences are SGHNT and YYREEE (reference sequence). This CDR3 has 14 amino acids.

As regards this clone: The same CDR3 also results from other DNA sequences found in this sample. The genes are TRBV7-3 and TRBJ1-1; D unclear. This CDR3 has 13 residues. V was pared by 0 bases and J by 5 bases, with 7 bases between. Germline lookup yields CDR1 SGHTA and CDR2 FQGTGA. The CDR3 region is CASSLTSRTEAFF. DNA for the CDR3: TGTGCCAGCAGCTTAACTAGTCGGACTGAAGCTTTCTTT.

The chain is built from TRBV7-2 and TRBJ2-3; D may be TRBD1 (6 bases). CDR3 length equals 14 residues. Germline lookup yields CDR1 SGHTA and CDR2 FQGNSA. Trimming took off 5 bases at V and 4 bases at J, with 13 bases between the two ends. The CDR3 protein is CASSPRTVADTQYF. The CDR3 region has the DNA TGTGCCAGCAGCCCTCGGACAGTAGCAGATACGCAGTATTTT. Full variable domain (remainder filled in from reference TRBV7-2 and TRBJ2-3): GAGVSQSPSNKVTEKGKDVELRCDPISGHTALYWYRQSLGQGLEFLIYFQGNSAPDKSGLPSDRFSAERTGGSVSTLTIQRTQQEDSAVYLCASSPRTVADTQYFGPGTRLTVL.

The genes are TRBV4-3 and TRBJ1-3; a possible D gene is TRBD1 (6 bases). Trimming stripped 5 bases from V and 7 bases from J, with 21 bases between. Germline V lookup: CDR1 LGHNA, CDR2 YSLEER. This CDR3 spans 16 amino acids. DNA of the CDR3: TGCGCCAGCAGCGAAGTGACCACAGGGTCATCGAACACCATATATTTT. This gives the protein CASSEVTTGSSNTIYF.